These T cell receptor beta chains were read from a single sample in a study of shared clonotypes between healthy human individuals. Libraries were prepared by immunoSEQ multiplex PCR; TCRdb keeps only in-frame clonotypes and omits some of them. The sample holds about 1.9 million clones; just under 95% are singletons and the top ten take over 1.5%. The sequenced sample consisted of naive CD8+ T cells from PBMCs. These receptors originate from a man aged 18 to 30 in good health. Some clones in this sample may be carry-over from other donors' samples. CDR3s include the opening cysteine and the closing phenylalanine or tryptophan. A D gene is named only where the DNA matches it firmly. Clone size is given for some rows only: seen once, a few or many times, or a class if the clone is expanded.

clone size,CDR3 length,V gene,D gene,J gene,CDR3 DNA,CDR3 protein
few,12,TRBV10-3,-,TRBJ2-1,TGTGCCATCAGTGAGTCGAGGGATGAGCAGTTCTTC,CAISESRDEQFF
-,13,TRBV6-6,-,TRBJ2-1,TGTGCCAGCAGTTACCTAAATTTTAGGGAGCAGTTCTTC,CASSYLNFREQFF
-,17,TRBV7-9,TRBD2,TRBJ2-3,TGTGCCAGCAGCCTCTCGAGTGAGCGGGAGGGCACAGATACGCAGTATTTT,CASSLSSEREGTDTQYF
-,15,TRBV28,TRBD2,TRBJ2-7,TGTGCCAGCACCTTTAGCGGGAGCGGGACCTACGAGCAGTACTTC,CASTFSGSGTYEQYF
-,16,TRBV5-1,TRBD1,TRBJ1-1,TGCGCCAGCAGCTTGGAAGTAGACAGGGGTTTCACTGAAGCTTTCTTT,CASSLEVDRGFTEAFF
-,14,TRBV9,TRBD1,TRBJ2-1,TGTGCCAGCAGCGTGGGGACAGGGGTTGTTGAGCAGTTCTTC,CASSVGTGVVEQFF
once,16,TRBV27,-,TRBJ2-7,TGTGCCAGCAGTCCAATCCCTCTGACAGCCTCCTACGAGCAGTACTTC,CASSPIPLTASYEQYF
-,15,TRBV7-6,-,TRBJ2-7,TGTGCCAGCAGCTTATGGGGCGAAAGCTCCTACGAGCAGTACTTC,CASSLWGESSYEQYF
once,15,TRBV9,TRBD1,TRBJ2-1,TGTGCCAGCAGCCCGGGGGCCAGGGGGCACAATGAGCAGTTCTTC,CASSPGARGHNEQFF
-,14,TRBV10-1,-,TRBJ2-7,TGCGCCAGCAGTGAGTCGTTGGCAGGTTACGAGCAGTACTTC,CASSESLAGYEQYF
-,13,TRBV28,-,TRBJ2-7,TGTGCCAGCAGTTGGCTCCGGAAGTACGAGCAGTACTTC,CASSWLRKYEQYF
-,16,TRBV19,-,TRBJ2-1,TGTGCCAGTAGACCCCGGGACAATATCGAATACAATGAGCAGTTCTTC,CASRPRDNIEYNEQFF
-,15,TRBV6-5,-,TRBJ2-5,TGTGCCAGCAGTTACTCGAGTGGGATTCAGGAGACCCAGTACTTC,CASSYSSGIQETQYF
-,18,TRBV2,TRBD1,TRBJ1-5,TGTGCCAGCAGGGGAGACAGGGAGCGCCGTTATAGCAATCAGCCCCAGCATTTT,CASRGDRERRYSNQPQHF
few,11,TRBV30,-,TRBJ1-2,TGTGCCTGCACCTGGACCCATGGCTACACCTTC,CACTWTHGYTF
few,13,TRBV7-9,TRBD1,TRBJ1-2,TGTGCCAGCAGCTTAGGGACAGGGGTCGGCTACACCTTC,CASSLGTGVGYTF
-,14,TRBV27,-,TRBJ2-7,TGTGCCAGCAGTCCGGTACAGGAGGGCGGCGAGCAGTACTTC,CASSPVQEGGEQYF
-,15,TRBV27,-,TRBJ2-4,TGTGCCAGCAGTTACTCCGGTCCCGGTTTAAACATTCAGTACTTC,CASSYSGPGLNIQYF
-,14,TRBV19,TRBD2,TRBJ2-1,TGTGCCAGTAGTTGGGGGGGAGGGCCCGATGAGCAGTTCTTC,CASSWGGGPDEQFF
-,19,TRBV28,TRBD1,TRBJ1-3,TGTGCCAGCAGTCCGCCCAGGGACAGGGGACCATATCCTGGAAACACCATATATTTT,CASSPPRDRGPYPGNTIYF
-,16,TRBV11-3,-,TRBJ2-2,TGTGCCAGCAGCTTAGGCCAGGGTGTCGGCACCGGGGAGCTGTTTTTT,CASSLGQGVGTGELFF
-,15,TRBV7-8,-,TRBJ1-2,TGTGCCAGCAGCTTAGAGGCAGGGGTGGGGTATGGCTACACCTTC,CASSLEAGVGYGYTF
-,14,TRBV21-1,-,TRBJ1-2,TGTGCCAGCAGCACTCCTCGGCGGAGCTATGGCTACACCTTC,CASSTPRRSYGYTF
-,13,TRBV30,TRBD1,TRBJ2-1,TGTGCCTGGGACAGGGGAACCTACAATGAGCAGTTCTTC,CAWDRGTYNEQFF
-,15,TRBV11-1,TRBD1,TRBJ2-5,TGTGCCAGCAGCTCCACCCAGACAGGGCAAGAGACCCAGTACTTC,CASSSTQTGQETQYF
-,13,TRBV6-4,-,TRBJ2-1,TGTGCCAGCAGGCCGGGGGTAGGCAATGAGCAGTTCTTC,CASRPGVGNEQFF
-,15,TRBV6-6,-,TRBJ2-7,TGTGCCAGCAACCCTCGGGGCAGCCGTTCCTACGAGCAGTACTTC,CASNPRGSRSYEQYF